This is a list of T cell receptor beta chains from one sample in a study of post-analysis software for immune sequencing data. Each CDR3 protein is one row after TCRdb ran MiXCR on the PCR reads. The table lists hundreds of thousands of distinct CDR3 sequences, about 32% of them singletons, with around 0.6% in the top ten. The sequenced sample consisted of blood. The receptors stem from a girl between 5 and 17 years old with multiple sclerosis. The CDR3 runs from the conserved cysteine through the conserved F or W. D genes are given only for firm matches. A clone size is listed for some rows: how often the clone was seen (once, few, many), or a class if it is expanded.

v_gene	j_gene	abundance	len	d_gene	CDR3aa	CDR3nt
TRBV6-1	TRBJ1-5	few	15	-	CASTSSLGGGQPQHF	TGTGCCAGCACCTCGAGCCTGGGAGGGGGTCAGCCCCAGCATTTT
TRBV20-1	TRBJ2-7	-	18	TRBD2	CSARATGLAGTYAYEQYF	TGCAGTGCTAGAGCGACCGGACTAGCGGGAACCTACGCCTACGAGCAGTACTTC
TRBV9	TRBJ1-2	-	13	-	CASSPLGIYGYTF	TGTGCCAGCAGCCCCCTCGGAATCTATGGCTACACCTTC
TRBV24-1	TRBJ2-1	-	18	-	CATSDATGLGVSYNEQFF	TGTGCCACCAGTGATGCCACAGGGTTGGGGGTCTCCTACAATGAGCAGTTCTTC
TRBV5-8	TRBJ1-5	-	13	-	CASSTLSNQPQHF	TGTGCCAGCAGCACCCTTAGCAATCAGCCCCAGCATTTT
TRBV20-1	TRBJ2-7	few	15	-	CSARDRVLPPYEQYF	TGCAGTGCTAGAGATCGCGTCCTCCCCCCCTACGAGCAGTACTTC
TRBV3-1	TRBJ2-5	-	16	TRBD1	CASSQTGTGGGETQYF	TGTGCCAGCAGCCAGACCGGGACAGGGGGGGGTGAGACCCAGTACTTC
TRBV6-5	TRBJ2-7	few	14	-	CASSYWAGAGEQYF	TGTGCCAGCAGTTACTGGGCAGGGGCTGGCGAGCAGTACTTC
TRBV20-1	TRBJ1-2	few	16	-	CSAEDQALQRIRGYTF	TGCAGTGCTGAGGACCAGGCCCTACAAAGAATTCGCGGCTACACCTTC
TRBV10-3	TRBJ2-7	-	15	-	CAISESPGGPYEQYF	TGTGCCATCAGTGAGTCCCCGGGGGGCCCCTACGAGCAGTACTTC
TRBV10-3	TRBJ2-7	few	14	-	CAISESTGVAEQYF	TGTGCCATCAGTGAGTCGACGGGGGTAGCCGAGCAGTACTTC
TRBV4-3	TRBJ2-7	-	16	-	CAGSQDRGFRSYEQYF	TGCGCCGGCAGCCAAGATCGCGGCTTCCGATCCTACGAGCAGTACTTC
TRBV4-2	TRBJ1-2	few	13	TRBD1	CASSQVTGNGYTF	TGTGCCAGCAGCCAAGTGACAGGGAATGGCTACACCTTC
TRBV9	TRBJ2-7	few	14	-	CASSVVAGSYEQYF	TGTGCCAGCAGCGTAGTCGCGGGTTCCTACGAGCAGTACTTC
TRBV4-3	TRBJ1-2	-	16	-	CASSQGTNSGHYGYTF	TGCGCCAGCAGCCAAGGGACGAATTCCGGGCACTATGGCTACACCTTC
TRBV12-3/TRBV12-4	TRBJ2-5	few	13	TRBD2	CASRSGTSETQYF	TGTGCCAGCAGAAGCGGGACTTCTGAGACCCAGTACTTC
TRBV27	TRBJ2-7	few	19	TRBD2	CASSSDFGTSGKWGYEQYF	TGTGCCAGCAGTTCCGACTTTGGGACTAGCGGGAAATGGGGGTACGAGCAGTACTTC
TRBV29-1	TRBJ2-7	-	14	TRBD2	CSVSTTGGRSEQYF	TGCAGCGTTTCCACCACTGGCGGGAGGTCCGAGCAGTACTTC
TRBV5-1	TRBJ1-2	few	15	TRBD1	CASTLSPDRGYGYTF	TGCGCCAGCACCTTAAGCCCCGACAGGGGCTATGGCTACACCTTC
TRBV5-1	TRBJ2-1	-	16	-	CASSLLGGSTYNEQFF	TGCGCCAGCAGCTTGCTAGGGGGATCAACCTACAATGAGCAGTTCTTC
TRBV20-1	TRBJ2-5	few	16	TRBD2	CSATIAGTGEKETQYF	TGCAGTGCTACTATAGCGGGAACGGGGGAAAAAGAGACCCAGTACTTC
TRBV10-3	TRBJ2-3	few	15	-	CAISGAGTSTDTQYF	TGTGCCATCAGTGGAGCCGGGACATCCACAGATACGCAGTATTTT
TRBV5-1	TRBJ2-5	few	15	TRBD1	CASSTIQGRRETQYF	TGCGCCAGCAGCACTATACAGGGGAGAAGAGAGACCCAGTACTTC
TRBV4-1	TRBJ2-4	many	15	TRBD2	CASSQDKAGVNIQYF	TGCGCCAGCAGCCAAGACAAGGCGGGGGTCAACATTCAGTACTTC
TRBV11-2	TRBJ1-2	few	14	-	CASSLSTSLAGYTF	TGTGCCAGCAGCTTAAGTACCAGCTTGGCTGGCTACACCTTC
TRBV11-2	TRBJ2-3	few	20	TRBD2	CASRGRELSVRATSTDTQYF	TGTGCCAGCAGGGGGCGGGAGCTCTCCGTACGGGCAACTAGCACAGATACGCAGTATTTT
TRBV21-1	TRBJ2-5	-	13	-	CASSKSAQETQYF	TGTGCCAGCAGCAAATCAGCCCAAGAGACCCAGTACTTC
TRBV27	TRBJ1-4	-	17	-	CASSKYRVRGTNEKLFF	TGTGCCAGCAGTAAATACAGGGTTCGTGGGACTAATGAAAAACTGTTTTTT
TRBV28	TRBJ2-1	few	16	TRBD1	CASSTPGTGGYNEQFF	TGTGCCAGCAGCACACCCGGGACAGGGGGCTACAATGAGCAGTTCTTC
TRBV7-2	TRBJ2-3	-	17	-	CASSLASTGTSTDTQYF	TGTGCCAGCAGCTTAGCAAGCACAGGGACTAGCACAGATACGCAGTATTTT
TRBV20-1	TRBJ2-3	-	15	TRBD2	CSASRRGGLTDTQYF	TGCAGTGCCTCACGCCGGGGGGGCCTTACAGATACGCAGTATTTT
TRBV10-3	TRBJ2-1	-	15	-	CAISELVAEGSEQFF	TGTGCCATCAGTGAGCTGGTAGCGGAAGGGAGTGAGCAGTTCTTC
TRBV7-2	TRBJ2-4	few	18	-	CASSFSRTGRGAKNIQYF	TGTGCCAGCAGCTTCTCCCGGACAGGGAGGGGGGCCAAAAACATTCAGTACTTC
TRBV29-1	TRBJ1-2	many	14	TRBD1	CSALGDRDNYGYTF	TGCAGCGCCCTGGGGGACAGGGATAACTATGGCTACACCTTC
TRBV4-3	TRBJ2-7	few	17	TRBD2	CASSPTASGRASYEQYF	TGCGCCAGCAGCCCCACCGCTAGCGGGAGGGCCTCCTACGAGCAGTACTTC
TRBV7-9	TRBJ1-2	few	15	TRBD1	CASDGTGTVLRGYTF	TGTGCCAGCGATGGGACAGGGACTGTACTGCGCGGCTACACCTTC
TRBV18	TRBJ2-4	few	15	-	CASSPGMLAKNIQYF	TGTGCCAGCTCACCAGGGATGCTAGCCAAAAACATTCAGTACTTC
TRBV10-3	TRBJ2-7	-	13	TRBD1	CAISGQGPYEQYF	TGTGCCATCAGCGGACAGGGGCCTTACGAGCAGTACTTC
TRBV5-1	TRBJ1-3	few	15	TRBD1	CASSRGTDSGNTIYF	TGCGCCAGCAGCCGTGGGACAGACTCTGGAAACACCATATATTTT
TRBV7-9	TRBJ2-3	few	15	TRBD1	CASRQGAPNTDTQYF	TGTGCCAGCAGGCAGGGGGCGCCGAACACAGATACGCAGTATTTT
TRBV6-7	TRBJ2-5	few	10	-	CATILETQYF	TGTGCCACCATACTGGAGACCCAGTACTTC
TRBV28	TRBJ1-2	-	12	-	CASSRPAGGYTF	TGTGCCAGCAGCCGGCCTGCGGGTGGCTACACCTTC
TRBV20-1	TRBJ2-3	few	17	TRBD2	CSAPIWTSGRSADTQYF	TGCAGTGCTCCCATCTGGACTAGCGGGAGGAGTGCAGATACGCAGTATTTT
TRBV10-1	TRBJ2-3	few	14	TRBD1	CASSGTGYLGTQYF	TGCGCCAGCAGTGGGACAGGCTATCTAGGTACGCAGTATTTT
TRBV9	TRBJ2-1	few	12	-	CASSVDMDEQFF	TGTGCCAGCAGTGTAGATATGGATGAGCAGTTCTTC
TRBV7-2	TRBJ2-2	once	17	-	CASSLTGRAANTGELFF	TGTGCCAGCAGCTTGACGGGTCGGGCAGCGAACACCGGGGAGCTGTTTTTT
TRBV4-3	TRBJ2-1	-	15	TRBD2	CASSQGFGRDDEQFF	TGCGCCAGCAGCCAAGGATTCGGGAGGGACGATGAGCAGTTCTTC